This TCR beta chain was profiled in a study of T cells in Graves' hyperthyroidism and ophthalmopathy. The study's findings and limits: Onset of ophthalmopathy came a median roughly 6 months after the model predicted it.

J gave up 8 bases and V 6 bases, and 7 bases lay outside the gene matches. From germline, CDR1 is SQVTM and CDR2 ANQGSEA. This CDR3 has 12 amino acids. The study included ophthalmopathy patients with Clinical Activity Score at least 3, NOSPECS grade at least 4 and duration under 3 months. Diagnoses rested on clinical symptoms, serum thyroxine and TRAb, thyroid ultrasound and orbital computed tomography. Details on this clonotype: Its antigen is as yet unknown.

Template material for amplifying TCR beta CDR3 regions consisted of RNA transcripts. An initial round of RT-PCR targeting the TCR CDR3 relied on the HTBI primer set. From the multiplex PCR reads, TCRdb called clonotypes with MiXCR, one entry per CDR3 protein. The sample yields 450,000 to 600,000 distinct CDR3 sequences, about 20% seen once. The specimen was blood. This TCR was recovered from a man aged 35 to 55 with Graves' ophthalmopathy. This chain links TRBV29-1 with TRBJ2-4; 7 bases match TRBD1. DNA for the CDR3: TGCAGCGTCTTACAGGGGTCGGACATTCAGTACTTC. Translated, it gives CSVLQGSDIQYF.